The 32 T cell receptor beta chains given below trace back to one sample, sequenced in a study of radiation and T cells in renal cell carcinoma. Sequencing was performed with immunoSEQ multiplex PCR; in TCRdb, only in-frame clones are kept and a portion is missing. The profile shows about 140,000 clones, around four fifths of them singletons. Time point here: baseline pretreatment blood. Treatment meaning: 15 Gy SBRT to primary tumor, nephrectomy 4 weeks later. The sample here was blood, taken from a patient whose treatment included radiotherapy and nephrectomy. These receptors all stem from a woman between 45 and 65 years old with renal cell carcinoma.

The genes are TRBV30 and TRBJ2-7; D may be TRBD1 (6 bases). CDR3 length equals 15 residues. The germline V gene has CDR1 GTSNPN and CDR2 SVGIG (reference sequence). Trimming cost V 1 base and J 2 bases, with 15 bases left between them. The CDR3 loop reads CAWSGSSRGPYEQYF. The CDR3 DNA follows: TGTGCCTGGAGTGGATCGTCCAGGGGCCCCTACGAGCAGTACTTC.

This sequence joins TRBV7-2 and TRBJ1-1, with D uncertain. V was clipped by 6 bases and J by 1 base, with 9 bases between them. This CDR3 is 13 amino acids long. Germline assignment: CDR1 SGHTA and CDR2 FQGNSA. CDR3 nucleotides: TGTGCCAGCAGACTCGGGCAGAACACTGAAGCTTTCTTT. It translates to CASRLGQNTEAFF.

The V and J genes are TRBV5-5 and TRBJ1-2; D is ambiguous. The CDR3 runs 15 residues. The V and J ends lost 0 bases and 0 bases respectively, with 9 bases between them. The germline V gene encodes CDR1 SGHKS and CDR2 YYEKEE (reference sequence). CDR3 coding DNA: TGTGCCAGCAGCTTGGAGTACGGAACTAACTATGGCTACACCTTC. Translation: CASSLEYGTNYGYTF. The full variable domain, with the rest looked up from reference TRBV5-5 and TRBJ1-2, is DAGVTQSPTHLIKTRGQQVTLRCSPISGHKSVSWYQQVLGQGPQFIFQYYEKEERGRGNFPDRFSARQFPNYSSELNVNALLLGDSALYLCASSLEYGTNYGYTFGSGTRLTVV.

V and J are TRBV10-3 and TRBJ2-7, with 8 positions matching TRBD2. The CDR3 extends over 15 amino acids. Germline-derived CDR1 and CDR2 are ENHRY and SYGVKD. The V and J ends lost 10 bases and 6 bases, in that order; junction bases with no gene match: 17. The CDR3 coding sequence is TGTGCCACTCGCCTTTCGCGGGGGGAAGCCGCCGAGCAGTACTTC. Encoded protein: CATRLSRGEAAEQYF.

The chain employs TRBV7-8 and TRBJ2-7; no definite D call. V shed 3 bases and J shed 4 bases, with 13 bases lying between them. The germline CDR1 and CDR2 sequences are SGHVS and FQNEAQ. CDR3 size: 14 residues. The CDR3 nucleotides are TGTGCCAGCAGCTTGTTACAGAGATATTACGAGCAGTACTTC. Amino acid sequence: CASSLLQRYYEQYF.

V usage is TRBV4-1 and J usage is TRBJ1-1, with 7 positions matching TRBD1. The CDR3 sequence is 15 residues long. Germline CDR1 is MGHRA and CDR2 is YSYEKL. J gave up 2 bases and V 2 bases, and 5 bases lay outside the gene matches. CDR3 nucleotide sequence: TGCGCCAGCAGCCAACCGACAGGGCGCAACACTGAAGCTTTCTTT. Translation: CASSQPTGRNTEAFF.

The chain is built from TRBV2 and TRBJ2-5; D gene ambiguous. Germline V lookup: CDR1 SNHLY, CDR2 FYNNEI. CDR3 size: 16 residues. The V and J ends lost 7 bases and 0 bases respectively, with 18 bases between them. CDR3 nucleotide sequence: TGTGCCAGCACCGAGAGTCGTATGGGATACCAAGAGACCCAGTACTTC. This codes for CASTESRMGYQETQYF.

The chain links TRBV9 to TRBJ1-1, with D maybe TRBD1 (6 bases). V dropped 10 bases and J dropped 4 bases, with 14 bases sitting between them. CDR1 is SGDLS, CDR2 YYNGEE, per germline. The CDR3 consists of 12 residues. The CDR3 sequence: CASGGGLTEAFF. DNA for the CDR3: TGTGCCTCCGGAGGGGGTCTCACTGAAGCTTTCTTT.

This chain connects TRBV5-4 to TRBJ2-2, with no clear D. The CDR3 length is 14 residues. Germline V gives CDR1 SGHNT, CDR2 YYREEE (reference sequence). V lost 2 bases, J lost 3 bases, and 8 bases lay in between. The CDR3 loop reads CASSLPLDTGELFF. The CDR3 bases are TGTGCCAGCAGCTTACCTCTTGACACCGGGGAGCTGTTTTTT.

The chain has TRBV11-2 and TRBJ1-1; 8 bases are a match to TRBD1. Germline V gene data show CDR1 as SGHAT and CDR2 as FQNNGV. V shed 6 bases and J 2 bases; nucleotides not matched to a gene: 11. This CDR3 has 16 residues. This CDR3 reads CASSFPPGGANTEAFF. CDR3 bases: TGTGCCAGCAGTTTCCCCCCAGGGGGCGCTAACACTGAAGCTTTCTTT.

The V and J genes are TRBV7-8 and TRBJ1-2, with no clear D. V dropped 5 bases and J dropped 2 bases, with 18 bases sitting between them. The CDR3 consists of 16 residues. Looked up from germline, CDR1 is SGHVS and CDR2 is FQNEAQ. The CDR3 nucleotides read TGTGCCAGCAGCCGCGGACGGGGAGGCATCAACTATGGCTACACCTTC. Translated, it gives CASSRGRGGINYGYTF.

The chain has TRBV28 and TRBJ2-2; perhaps TRBD1 as D (5 bases). Trimming took 6 bases from V and 1 from J, leaving 12 bases between them. Per germline, CDR1 MDHEN and CDR2 SYDVKM. The CDR3 totals 15 residues. This CDR3 is CASSSAQGNTGELFF. The CDR3 DNA follows: TGTGCCAGCAGCTCCGCCCAGGGGAACACCGGGGAGCTGTTTTTT.

V usage is TRBV5-6 and J usage is TRBJ2-1; 7 nucleotides line up with TRBD2. Germline loops: CDR1 SGHDT, CDR2 YYEEEE. The CDR3 contains 14 residues. V lost 2 bases, J lost 4 bases, and 3 bases stayed unmatched. CDR3 sequence reads: CASSFFGGYNEQFF. In DNA, the CDR3 is TGTGCCAGCAGCTTCTTCGGGGGGTACAATGAGCAGTTCTTC.

The CDR3 region has the DNA TGTGCCAGCAGCATCGGACAGGTCTCCTACGAGCAGTACTTC. This gives the protein CASSIGQVSYEQYF. This chain links TRBV7-2 with TRBJ2-7; 7 positions agree with TRBD1. The V segment lost 5 bases and the J segment 0 bases; nucleotides outside the gene matches: 4. The germline V gene encodes CDR1 SGHTA and CDR2 FQGNSA. This CDR3 has 14 residues.

The chain links TRBV6-1 to TRBJ2-7; 10 bases align to TRBD1. The CDR3 is made up of 16 amino acids. Germline trimming cut 4 bases from V and 7 bases from J; bases unmatched to any gene: 13. Germline V gene data show CDR1 as MNHNS and CDR2 as SASEGT. The CDR3 nucleotides read TGTGCCAGCAGTGCGCTATCGGGGACAGGGGCTGGAGAGCAGTACTTC. Translation: CASSALSGTGAGEQYF.

The chain joins TRBV19 to TRBJ1-5; D might be TRBD1 (5 bases). The CDR3 has 13 amino acids. V was clipped by 6 bases and J by 5 bases, with 11 bases between them. Germline CDR1 reads LNHDA; CDR2 reads SQIVND (reference sequence). CDR3 sequence reads: CASSTQGYQPQHF. CDR3 nucleotides: TGTGCCAGTAGCACTCAGGGTTATCAGCCCCAGCATTTT.

CDR3: CASSQEVPRGGTDTQYF. The CDR3 coding sequence is TGCGCCAGCAGCCAAGAGGTCCCCCGGGGGGGCACAGATACGCAGTATTTT. The J gene is TRBJ2-3, the V gene TRBV4-3; 7 positions match TRBD2. CDR1 is LGHNA, CDR2 YSLEER, per germline. CDR3 length: 17 amino acids. With V trimmed by 0 bases and J by 1 base, 7 bases remained unmatched.

The genes are TRBV6-5 and TRBJ2-5; TRBD1 aligns across 9 bases. This CDR3 is 15 amino acids long. CDR1 and CDR2 (germline): MNHEY, SVGAGI. The J segment lost 3 bases and the V segment lost 0 bases, leaving 2 bases of the junction unmatched. CDR3 protein: CASSYSRTGEETQYF. CDR3 in DNA: TGTGCCAGCAGTTACTCGCGGACAGGGGAAGAGACCCAGTACTTC.

This chain joins TRBV9 and TRBJ2-2, with D perhaps TRBD1 or TRBD2 (5 bases each). This CDR3 is built from 15 residues. V lost 4 bases, J lost 7 bases, and 17 bases lay in between. Germline V gives CDR1 SGDLS, CDR2 YYNGEE. This CDR3 reads CASSQGWGFIGELFF. CDR3 in DNA: TGTGCCAGCAGCCAAGGTTGGGGGTTTATCGGGGAGCTGTTTTTT. Combining the CDR3 with reference TRBV9 and TRBJ2-2 gives the whole variable domain DSGVTQTPKHLITATGQRVTLRCSPRSGDLSVYWYQQSLDQGLQFLIQYYNGEERAKGNILERFSAQQFPDLHSELNLSSLELGDSALYFCASSQGWGFIGELFFGEGSRLTVL.

In this sample, this clone turned up a few times. J is TRBJ1-1 and V is TRBV19, with 8 bases identical to TRBD1. This CDR3 spans 15 amino acids. The ends lost 5 bases at V and 1 base at J; junction bases unmatched: 6. Germline V gene sequence: CDR1 LNHDA, CDR2 SQIVND (reference sequence). Written as DNA, the CDR3 is TGTGCCAGTAGTTGGCCAGGACAGGGGAACACTGAAGCTTTCTTT. It codes for CASSWPGQGNTEAFF.

This chain links TRBV5-4 with TRBJ2-7; D is uncertain. V lost 4 bases and J lost 2, with 7 bases in between. CDR1 and CDR2 (germline): SGHNT, YYREEE (reference sequence). The CDR3 consists of 12 residues. The CDR3 nucleotides read TGTGCCAGCAGCCTAGACACCTACGAGCAGTACTTC. Translating it yields CASSLDTYEQYF.

This clone was detected only once. The gene calls are TRBV29-1 and TRBJ2-3, with D perhaps TRBD2 (5 bases). V shed 4 bases and J shed 2 bases, with 19 bases lying between them. This CDR3 contains 16 residues. CDR1 SQVTM and CDR2 ANQGSEA come from the germline V gene. CDR3 sequence: CSVAGLTSTHTDTQYF. The CDR3 coding sequence is TGCAGCGTTGCGGGGTTAACGAGCACCCACACAGATACGCAGTATTTT.

V and J are TRBV9 and TRBJ2-1, with 10 bases lining up with TRBD2. Germline trimming cut 3 bases from V and 1 base from J; bases unmatched to any gene: 7. The CDR3 is 17 amino acids. Germline V gives CDR1 SGDLS, CDR2 YYNGEE. The CDR3 DNA is TGTGCCAGCAGCGCACGATTAGCGGGAGGATCCTACAATGAGCAGTTCTTC. Translation gives CASSARLAGGSYNEQFF.

This chain links TRBV18 with TRBJ2-2; D remains unclear. CDR3 length: 16 amino acids. V was trimmed by 3 bases and J by 1 base, leaving 12 bases between them. The germline V gene encodes CDR1 KGHSH and CDR2 LQKENI. The CDR3 reads CASSPISQLNTGELFF. DNA of the CDR3: TGTGCCAGCTCACCGATCTCTCAGTTGAACACCGGGGAGCTGTTTTTT.

The J gene is TRBJ1-2, the V gene TRBV28; unclear D gene. Trimming removed 6 bases at V and 4 bases at J, with 15 bases between. The germline V gene encodes CDR1 MDHEN and CDR2 SYDVKM. There are 14 residues in the CDR3. CDR3 protein: CASSSGLDTYGYTF. CDR3 sequence (DNA): TGTGCCAGCAGCTCCGGATTGGATACCTATGGCTACACCTTC.

The chain combines TRBV7-2 with TRBJ2-2, with a weak D call TRBD2 (6 bases). The germline V gene has CDR1 SGHTA and CDR2 FQGNSA. V gave up 2 bases and J gave up 4 bases, with 11 bases separating them. The CDR3 spans 15 residues. The CDR3 sequence is CASSLSRGTTGELFF. The CDR3 nucleotides are TGTGCCAGCAGCTTATCACGGGGGACCACCGGGGAGCTGTTTTTT.

This rearrangement joins TRBV7-9 to TRBJ1-4; D is unclear. Germline values: CDR1 SEHNR, CDR2 FQNEAQ (reference sequence). The CDR3 extends over 15 amino acids. V lost 1 base to trimming and J lost 0 bases, with 6 bases between them. As DNA, the CDR3 is TGTGCCAGCAGCTTAGGAGATCCAACTAATGAAAAACTGTTTTTT. Residues: CASSLGDPTNEKLFF.

This clone has only one observation. The chain employs TRBV7-8 and TRBJ2-7, with TRBD2 matching 13 bases. The junction had 11 bases not matched to a gene; V was cut back by 3 bases and J by 6 bases. The CDR3 has 17 residues. The germline gives CDR1 SGHVS, CDR2 FQNEAQ. Written as DNA, the CDR3 is TGTGCCAGCAGCTTGAGCTTGGGACTAGCGGGGTTCGGCGAGCAGTACTTC. Translating gives CASSLSLGLAGFGEQYF.

The rearrangement links TRBV21-1 to TRBJ2-7. TRBV21-1 is a recognized pseudogene. The CDR3 sequence is 11 residues long. CDR3 loop: CASSKVTEQYF. The DNA of the CDR3 is TGTGCCAGCAGCAAAGTGACGGAGCAGTACTTC.

The V and J genes are TRBV28 and TRBJ1-1; a weak D match, TRBD1 (5 bases). This CDR3 is 15 amino acids long. Germline V gives CDR1 MDHEN, CDR2 SYDVKM. V was shortened by 3 bases and J by 2 bases, with 13 bases between the two germline ends. The CDR3 sequence is CASSFGGSRNTEAFF. CDR3 nucleotide sequence: TGTGCCAGCAGTTTCGGGGGAAGCCGAAACACTGAAGCTTTCTTT.

This clone was counted only a few times. V gene TRBV5-1 combines with J gene TRBJ2-5; either TRBD1 or TRBD2 may fit D (5 bases each). The CDR3 has 16 amino acids. The germline CDR1 and CDR2 sequences are SGHRS and YFSETQ. Trimming took off 0 bases at V and 2 bases at J, with 14 bases between the two ends. The chain's CDR3 is CASSLGQRADQETQYF. CDR3 nucleotide sequence: TGCGCCAGCAGCTTGGGACAGCGAGCGGATCAAGAGACCCAGTACTTC. Complete variable domain (other parts from reference TRBV5-1 and TRBJ2-5): KAGVTQTPRYLIKTRGQQVTLSCSPISGHRSVSWYQQTPGQGLQFLFEYFSETQRNKGNFPGRFSGRQFSNSRSEMNVSTLELGDSALYLCASSLGQRADQETQYFGPGTRLLVL.

V is TRBV2 and J is TRBJ2-5; no firm D call. There are 16 residues in the CDR3. Trimming removed 8 bases from V and 2 bases from J, with 21 bases in between. Germline CDR1 reads SNHLY; CDR2 reads FYNNEI. The CDR3: CASPPKDHNPQETQYF. The CDR3 DNA sequence: TGTGCCAGCCCCCCCAAGGACCACAACCCACAAGAGACCCAGTACTTC.